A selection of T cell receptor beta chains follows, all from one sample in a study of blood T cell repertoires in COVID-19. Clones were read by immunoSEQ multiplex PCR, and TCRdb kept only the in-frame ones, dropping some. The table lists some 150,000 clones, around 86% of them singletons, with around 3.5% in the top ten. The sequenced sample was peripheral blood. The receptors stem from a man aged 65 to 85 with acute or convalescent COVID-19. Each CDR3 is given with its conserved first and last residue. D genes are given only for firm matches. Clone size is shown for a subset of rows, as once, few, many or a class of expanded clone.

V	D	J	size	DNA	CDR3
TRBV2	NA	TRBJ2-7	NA	TGTGCCAGCAGTGATAGGGGCAACTTC	CASSDRGNF
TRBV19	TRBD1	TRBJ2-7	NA	TGTGCCAGTAGTATAGATCCCGGACAGGGAGAGCAGTACTTC	CASSIDPGQGEQYF
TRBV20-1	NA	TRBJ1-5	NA	TGCAGTGCTAGTACAGGGAGCAATCAGCCCCAGCATTTT	CSASTGSNQPQHF
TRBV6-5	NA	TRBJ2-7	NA	TGTGCCAGCAGTTTTAGAGGTTACGAGCAGTACTTC	CASSFRGYEQYF
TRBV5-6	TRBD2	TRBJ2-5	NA	TGTGCCAGCAGCGTCCGGGACTACGGTGGCGGAGAGACCCAGTACTTC	CASSVRDYGGGETQYF
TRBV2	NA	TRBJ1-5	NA	TGTGCCAGCACCAGATCAGGATTGGGTCAGCCCCAGCATTTT	CASTRSGLGQPQHF
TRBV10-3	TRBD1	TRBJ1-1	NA	TGTGCCACGGGACAGGGGACGAACACTGAAGCTTTCTTT	CATGQGTNTEAFF
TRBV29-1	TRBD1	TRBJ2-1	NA	TGCAGCGTCCAACCACAGGGGGCTGGTGAGCAGTTCTTC	CSVQPQGAGEQFF
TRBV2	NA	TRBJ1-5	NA	TGTGCCAGCAGTGGGGGCCGGGGGGGCCCCAATCAGCCCCAGCATTTT	CASSGGRGGPNQPQHF
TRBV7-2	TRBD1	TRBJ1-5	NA	TGTGCCAGCAGCTCCTCCGGGACAGAAGACAATCAGCCCCAGCATTTT	CASSSSGTEDNQPQHF
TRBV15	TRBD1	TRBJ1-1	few	TGTGCCACCAGCAGAGGTACAGGGGTGGGCTTAGCTTTCTTT	CATSRGTGVGLAFF
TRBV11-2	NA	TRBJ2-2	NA	TGTGCCAGCAGCTTAGACAGGGAGGTGGGGGAGCTGTTTTTT	CASSLDREVGELFF
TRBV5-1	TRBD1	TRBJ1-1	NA	TGCGCCAGCAGCTTGGGACAGGGGGCGTACACTGAAGCTTTCTTT	CASSLGQGAYTEAFF
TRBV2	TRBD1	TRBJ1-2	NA	TGTGCCAGCACTCCACAGGGGGAGAGTGGCTACACCTTC	CASTPQGESGYTF
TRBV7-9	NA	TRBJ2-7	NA	TGTGCCACCCGTAGCCCCGTATCCTACGAGCAGTACTTC	CATRSPVSYEQYF
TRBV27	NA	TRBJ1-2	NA	TGTGCCAGCAGACAGACAGGAACCTATGGCTACACCTTC	CASRQTGTYGYTF
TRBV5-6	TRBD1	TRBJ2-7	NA	TGTGCCAGCAGTTCCCGGGACAGAGCCTACGAGCAGTACTTC	CASSSRDRAYEQYF
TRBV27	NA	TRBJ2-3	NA	TGTGCCAGCAGTCGGCAGGGGGGAGATACGCAGTATTTT	CASSRQGGDTQYF
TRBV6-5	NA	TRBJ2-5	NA	TGTGCCAGCAGTTCAATACTGCGGGAGACCCAGTACTTC	CASSSILRETQYF
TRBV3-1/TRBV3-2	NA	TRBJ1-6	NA	TGTGCCAGCAGCCTCCTGGGGGGAGGGACGGAGTCACCCCTCCACTTT	CASSLLGGGTESPLHF
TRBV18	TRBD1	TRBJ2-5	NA	TGTGCCAGCTCACCACAGGGGACAGGGTTAGAGACCCAGTACTTC	CASSPQGTGLETQYF
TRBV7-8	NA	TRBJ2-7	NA	TGTGCCAGCAGCCTAGTAGGGGTCTGGGACTACGAGCAGTACTTC	CASSLVGVWDYEQYF
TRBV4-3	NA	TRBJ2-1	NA	TGCGCCAGCAGCCAAGACCTGCGCGAGGAGTGGAATGAGCAGTTCTTC	CASSQDLREEWNEQFF
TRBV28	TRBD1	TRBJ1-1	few	TGTGCCAGCGGGACAGGGTTTAAAGCTTTCTTT	CASGTGFKAFF
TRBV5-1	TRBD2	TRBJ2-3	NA	TGCGCCAGCAGTCACCGTAGCGGGGCCACAGATACGCAGTATTTT	CASSHRSGATDTQYF
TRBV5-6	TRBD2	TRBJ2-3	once	TGTGCCAGCAGCCGACCTGGACTAGCGGGAGTGGCAGATACGCAGTATTTT	CASSRPGLAGVADTQYF
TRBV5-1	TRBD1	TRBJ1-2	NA	TGCGCCAGCAGCCCGGGACAGGGGGACTATGGCTACACCTTC	CASSPGQGDYGYTF
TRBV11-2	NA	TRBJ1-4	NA	TGTGCCAGCAGCTTAGGTCGGAAGGGACTCAATGAAAAACTGTTTTTT	CASSLGRKGLNEKLFF
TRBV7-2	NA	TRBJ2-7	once	TGTGCCAGCAGCTTAGGGCTTATCTACGAGCAGTACTTC	CASSLGLIYEQYF
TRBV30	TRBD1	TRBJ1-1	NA	TGTGCCTGCCCAGGACAGGCGGGGGGAAGAACTGAAGCTTTCTTT	CACPGQAGGRTEAFF
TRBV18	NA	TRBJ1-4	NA	TGTGCCAGCTCACCAAGGACGGACGGGGGTGAAAAACTGTTTTTT	CASSPRTDGGEKLFF
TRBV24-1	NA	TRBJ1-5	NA	TGTGTCACCCAGGGTAATCAGCCCCAGCATTTT	CVTQGNQPQHF
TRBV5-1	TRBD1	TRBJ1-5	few	TGCGCCAGCAGCCTACAGGGGTCTGATCAGCCCCAGCATTTT	CASSLQGSDQPQHF
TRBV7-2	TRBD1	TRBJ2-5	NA	TGTGCCAGCAGCACCGACAGGGCCCAAGAGACCCAGTACTTC	CASSTDRAQETQYF
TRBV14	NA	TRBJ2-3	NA	TGTGCCAGCAGCCCCGGAGGGGGCTTGGGCACAGATACGCAGTATTTT	CASSPGGGLGTDTQYF
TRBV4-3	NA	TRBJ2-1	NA	TGCGCCAGCAGCCAAGATTGGCAGGGGGACTATGAGCAGTTCTTC	CASSQDWQGDYEQFF
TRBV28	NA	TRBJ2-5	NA	TGTGCCAGCAAGCCAGGCGGGGGCTACCAAGAGACCCAGTACTTC	CASKPGGGYQETQYF
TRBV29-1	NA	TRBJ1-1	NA	TGCAGCGTGGGGGGTATGGTAGCTTTCTTT	CSVGGMVAFF
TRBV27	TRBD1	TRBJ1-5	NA	TGTGCCAGCAGTTACGACAGGGGTTGGCCCCAGCATTTT	CASSYDRGWPQHF
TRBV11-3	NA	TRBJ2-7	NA	TGTGCCAGCAGCTTACAGGAGCAGTACTTC	CASSLQEQYF
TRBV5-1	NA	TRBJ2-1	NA	TGCGCCAGCAGCTTCAGGGTTCGGAATGAGCAGTTCTTC	CASSFRVRNEQFF
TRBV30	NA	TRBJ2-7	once	TGTGCCTGGCTGAGCTCCTACGAGCAGTACTTC	CAWLSSYEQYF
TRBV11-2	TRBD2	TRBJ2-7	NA	TGTGCCAGCAGCTTAGGCTGGACTAGCGGGAGGGCCGAGCAGTACTTC	CASSLGWTSGRAEQYF
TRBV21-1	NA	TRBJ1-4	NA	TGTGCCAGCAGCAAAGAGGGCAAGGGGATAGAAAAACTGTTTTTT	CASSKEGKGIEKLFF
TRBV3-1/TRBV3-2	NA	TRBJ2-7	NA	TGTGCCAGCAGCCAAGTCGGGGTGGTTGAGCAGTACTTC	CASSQVGVVEQYF
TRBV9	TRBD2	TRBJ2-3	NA	TGTGCCAGCAGCACCGGACTAGCGGCTTCCACAGATACGCAGTATTTT	CASSTGLAASTDTQYF
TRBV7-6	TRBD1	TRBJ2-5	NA	TGTGCCAGCAGCCCCTGGACAGGGGGCTTAGAGACCCAGTACTTC	CASSPWTGGLETQYF
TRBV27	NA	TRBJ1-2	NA	TGTGCCAGCAGATCGAACCTCTCAGGGGCTGGCTACACCTTC	CASRSNLSGAGYTF
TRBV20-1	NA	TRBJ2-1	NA	TGCAGTGGTCTCCGGAGCCAGCAGTTCTTC	CSGLRSQQFF
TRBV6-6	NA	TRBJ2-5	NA	TGTGCCAGCAGTTACCCCGGGGGAGAGACCCAGTACTTC	CASSYPGGETQYF
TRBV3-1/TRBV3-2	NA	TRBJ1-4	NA	TGTGCCAGCAGCCAAATGACTGTACCTTTGGGTGGGAAACTGTTTTTT	CASSQMTVPLGGKLFF
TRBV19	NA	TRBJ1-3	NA	TGTGCCAGTAGTGGACAGATCGGAAACACCATATATTTT	CASSGQIGNTIYF
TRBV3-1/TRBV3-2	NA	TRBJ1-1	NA	TGTGCCAGCAGCCAAGATTTGGGGGAGGGTACTGAAGCTTTCTTT	CASSQDLGEGTEAFF
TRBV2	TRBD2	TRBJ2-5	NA	TGTGCCAGCAGTGGGGGCGGGGGGCGTCGAGAGACCCAGTACTTC	CASSGGGGRRETQYF
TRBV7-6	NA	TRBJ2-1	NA	TGTGCCAGCAGCTCGAGGGTGGCCTACAATGAGCAGTTCTTC	CASSSRVAYNEQFF
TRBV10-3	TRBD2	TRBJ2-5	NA	TGTGCCATCAGTGACATAGGTAGCGGGGTACAAGAGACCCAGTACTTC	CAISDIGSGVQETQYF
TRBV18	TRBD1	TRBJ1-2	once	TGTGCCAGCTCACCACCCGGACAGGGATCGCGCTATGGCTACACCTTC	CASSPPGQGSRYGYTF
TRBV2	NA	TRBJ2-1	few	TGTGCCAGCAGTGAAGCGAGGAGGAGCTCCTACAATGAGCAGTTCTTC	CASSEARRSSYNEQFF
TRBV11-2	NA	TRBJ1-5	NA	TGTGCCAGCAGCTTGGGGTTAGGGGAGCCCCAGCATTTT	CASSLGLGEPQHF
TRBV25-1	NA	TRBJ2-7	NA	TGTGCCAGCAGTGAACCCGGAGTATACGAGCAGTACTTC	CASSEPGVYEQYF